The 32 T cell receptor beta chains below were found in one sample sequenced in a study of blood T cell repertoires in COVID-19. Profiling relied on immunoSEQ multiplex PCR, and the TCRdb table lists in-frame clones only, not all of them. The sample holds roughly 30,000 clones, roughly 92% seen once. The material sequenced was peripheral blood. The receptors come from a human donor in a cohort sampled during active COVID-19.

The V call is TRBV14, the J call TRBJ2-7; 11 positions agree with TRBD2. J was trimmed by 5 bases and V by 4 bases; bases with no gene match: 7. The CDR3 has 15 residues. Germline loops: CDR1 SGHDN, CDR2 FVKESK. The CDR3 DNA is TGTGCCAGCAGCCCAGCGACTAGCGGGAACCACGAGCAGTACTTC. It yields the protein CASSPATSGNHEQYF.

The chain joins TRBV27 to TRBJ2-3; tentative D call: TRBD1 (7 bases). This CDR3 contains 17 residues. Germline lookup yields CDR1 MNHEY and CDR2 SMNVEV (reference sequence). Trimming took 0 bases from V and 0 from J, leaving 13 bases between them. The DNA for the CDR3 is TGTGCCAGCAGTTTATCGGGCGGGACAGTGAGCACAGATACGCAGTATTTT. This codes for CASSLSGGTVSTDTQYF.

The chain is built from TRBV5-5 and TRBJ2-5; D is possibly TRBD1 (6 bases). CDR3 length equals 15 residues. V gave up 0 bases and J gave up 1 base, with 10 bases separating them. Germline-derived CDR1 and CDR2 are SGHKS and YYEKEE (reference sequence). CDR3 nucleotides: TGTGCCAGCAGCTTGGAAGACAGGTTCCAAGAGACCCAGTACTTC. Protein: CASSLEDRFQETQYF. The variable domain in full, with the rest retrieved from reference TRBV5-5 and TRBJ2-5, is DAGVTQSPTHLIKTRGQQVTLRCSPISGHKSVSWYQQVLGQGPQFIFQYYEKEERGRGNFPDRFSARQFPNYSSELNVNALLLGDSALYLCASSLEDRFQETQYFGPGTRLLVL.

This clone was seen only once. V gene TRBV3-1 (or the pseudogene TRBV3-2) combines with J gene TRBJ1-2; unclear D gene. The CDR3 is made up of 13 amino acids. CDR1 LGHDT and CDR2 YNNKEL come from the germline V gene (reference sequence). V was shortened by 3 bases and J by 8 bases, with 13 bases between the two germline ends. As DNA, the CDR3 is TGTGCCAGCAGCCACGGGGTAAATTCGGGCTACACCTTC. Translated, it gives CASSHGVNSGYTF.

CDR3 in amino acids: CAWSSGQGEAFF. In nucleotides, the CDR3 is TGTGCCTGGAGTTCCGGACAGGGTGAAGCTTTCTTT. V and J are TRBV30 and TRBJ1-1; 8 bases are shared with TRBD1. Germline V CDR1 and CDR2: GTSNPN, SVGIG (reference sequence). The CDR3 length is 12 residues. V trimming: 2 bases; J trimming: 7 bases; junction bases outside the gene matches: 3. Variable domain in full (rest from reference TRBV30 and TRBJ1-1): SQTIHQWPATLVQPVGSPLSLECTVEGTSNPNLYWYRQAAGRGLQLLFYSVGIGQISSEVPQNLSASRPQDRQFILSSKKLLLSDSGFYLCAWSSGQGEAFFGQGTRLTVV.

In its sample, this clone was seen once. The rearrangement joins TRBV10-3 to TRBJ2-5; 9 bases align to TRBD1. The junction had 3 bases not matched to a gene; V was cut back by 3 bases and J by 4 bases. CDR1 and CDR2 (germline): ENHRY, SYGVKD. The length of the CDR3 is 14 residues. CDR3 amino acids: CAISEGTGRETQYF. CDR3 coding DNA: TGTGCCATCAGTGAAGGGACAGGGCGAGAGACCCAGTACTTC.

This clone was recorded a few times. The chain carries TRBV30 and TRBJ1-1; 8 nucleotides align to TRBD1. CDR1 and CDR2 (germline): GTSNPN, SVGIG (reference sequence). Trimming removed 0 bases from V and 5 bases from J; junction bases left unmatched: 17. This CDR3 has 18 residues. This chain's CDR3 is CAWSVPGLGQGVDTEAFF. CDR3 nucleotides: TGTGCCTGGAGTGTACCTGGTCTCGGACAGGGTGTTGATACTGAAGCTTTCTTT. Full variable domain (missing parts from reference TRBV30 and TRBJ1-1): SQTIHQWPATLVQPVGSPLSLECTVEGTSNPNLYWYRQAAGRGLQLLFYSVGIGQISSEVPQNLSASRPQDRQFILSSKKLLLSDSGFYLCAWSVPGLGQGVDTEAFFGQGTRLTVV.

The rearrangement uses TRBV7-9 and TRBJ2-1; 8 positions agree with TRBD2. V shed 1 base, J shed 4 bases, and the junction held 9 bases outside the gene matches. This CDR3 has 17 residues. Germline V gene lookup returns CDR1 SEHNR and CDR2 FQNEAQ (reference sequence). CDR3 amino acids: CASSLVWTSRRYNEQFF. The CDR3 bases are TGTGCCAGCAGCTTAGTTTGGACTAGCAGGAGATACAATGAGCAGTTCTTC.

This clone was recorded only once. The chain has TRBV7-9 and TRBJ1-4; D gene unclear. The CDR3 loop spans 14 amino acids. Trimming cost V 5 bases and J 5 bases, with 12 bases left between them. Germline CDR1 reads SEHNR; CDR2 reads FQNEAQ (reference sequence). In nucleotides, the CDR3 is TGTGCCAGCAGCCCTCGGGCGGGGAATGAAAAACTGTTTTTT. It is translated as CASSPRAGNEKLFF.

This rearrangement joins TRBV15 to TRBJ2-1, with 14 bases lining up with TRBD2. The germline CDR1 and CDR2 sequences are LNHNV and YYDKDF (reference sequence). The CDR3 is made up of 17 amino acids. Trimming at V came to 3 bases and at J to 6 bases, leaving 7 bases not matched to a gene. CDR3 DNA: TGTGCCACCAGCAGTTCAACCGGGACTAGCGGGAGCAATGAGCAGTTCTTC. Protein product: CATSSSTGTSGSNEQFF.

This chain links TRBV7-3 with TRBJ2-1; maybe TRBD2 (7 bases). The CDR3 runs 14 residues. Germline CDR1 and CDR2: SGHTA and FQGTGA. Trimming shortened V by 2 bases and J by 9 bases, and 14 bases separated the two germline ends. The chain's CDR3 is CASSLGEGVLEQFF. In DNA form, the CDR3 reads TGTGCCAGCAGCTTAGGGGAGGGGGTTCTTGAGCAGTTCTTC.

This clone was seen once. As DNA, the CDR3 is TGTGCCTGGAGTGAAACAGGGAGCACAGATACGCAGTATTTT. Translating gives CAWSETGSTDTQYF. The chain links TRBV30 to TRBJ2-3; D is perhaps TRBD1 (6 bases). V lost 1 base, J lost 0 bases, and 8 bases lay in between. CDR3 length: 14 residues. Per the germline V gene, CDR1 is GTSNPN and CDR2 is SVGIG (reference sequence).

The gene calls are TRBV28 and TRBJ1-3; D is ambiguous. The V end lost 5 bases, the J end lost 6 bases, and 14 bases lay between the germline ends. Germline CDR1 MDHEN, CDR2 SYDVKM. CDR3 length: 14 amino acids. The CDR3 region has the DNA TGTGCCAGCAGTCCCCTAGACCCAACAAACACCATATATTTT. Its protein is CASSPLDPTNTIYF.

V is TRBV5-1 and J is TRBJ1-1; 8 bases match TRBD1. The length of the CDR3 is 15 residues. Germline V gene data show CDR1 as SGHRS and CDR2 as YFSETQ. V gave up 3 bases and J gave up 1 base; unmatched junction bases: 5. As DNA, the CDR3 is TGCGCCAGCAGCTACCCCGGGACAGGGAACACTGAAGCTTTCTTT. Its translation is CASSYPGTGNTEAFF.

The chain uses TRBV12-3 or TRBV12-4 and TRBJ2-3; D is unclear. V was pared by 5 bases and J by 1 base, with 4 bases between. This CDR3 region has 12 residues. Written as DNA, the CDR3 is TGTGCCAGCAGTACTGGCACAGATACGCAGTATTTT. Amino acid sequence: CASSTGTDTQYF.

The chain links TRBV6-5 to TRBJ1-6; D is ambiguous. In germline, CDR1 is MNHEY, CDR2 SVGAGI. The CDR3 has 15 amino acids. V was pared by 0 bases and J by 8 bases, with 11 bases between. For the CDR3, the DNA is TGTGCCAGCAGTTACTCGACAACCCCCGATTCACCCCTCCACTTT. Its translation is CASSYSTTPDSPLHF.

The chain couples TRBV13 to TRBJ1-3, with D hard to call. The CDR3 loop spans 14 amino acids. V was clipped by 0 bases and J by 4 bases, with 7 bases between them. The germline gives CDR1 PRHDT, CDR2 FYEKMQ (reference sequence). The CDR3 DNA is TGTGCCAGCAGCTTAGGTGGCGGGGGAAACACCATATATTTT. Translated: CASSLGGGGNTIYF.

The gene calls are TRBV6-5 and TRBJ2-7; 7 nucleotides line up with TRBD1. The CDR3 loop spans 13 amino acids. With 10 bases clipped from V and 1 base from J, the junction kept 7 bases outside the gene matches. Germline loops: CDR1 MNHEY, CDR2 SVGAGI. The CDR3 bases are TGTGCCAACCGACGGACAGGTTCCTACGAGCAGTACTTC. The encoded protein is CANRRTGSYEQYF.

The DNA of the CDR3 is TGTGCCAGCAGCTCTCCCCATGGGGGGGACTACGAGCAGTACTTC. Translating gives CASSSPHGGDYEQYF. V is TRBV11-2 and J is TRBJ2-7; 7 bases align to TRBD2. CDR3 length: 15 amino acids. V dropped 4 bases and J dropped 3; count of bases not matched to a gene: 9. Germline CDR1 and CDR2: SGHAT and FQNNGV.

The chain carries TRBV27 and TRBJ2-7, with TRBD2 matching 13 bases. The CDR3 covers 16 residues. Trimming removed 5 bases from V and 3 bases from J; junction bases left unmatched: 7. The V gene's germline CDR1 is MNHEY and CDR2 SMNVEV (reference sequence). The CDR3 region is CASSALTSGRYYEQYF. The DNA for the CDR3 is TGTGCCAGCAGTGCTTTGACTAGCGGGAGGTACTACGAGCAGTACTTC.

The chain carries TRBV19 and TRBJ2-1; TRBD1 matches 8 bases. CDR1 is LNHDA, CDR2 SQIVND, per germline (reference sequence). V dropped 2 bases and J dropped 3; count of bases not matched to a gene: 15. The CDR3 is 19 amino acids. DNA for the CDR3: TGTGCCAGTAGTATATCTTTCCACGCGACCGGGACAGGCTACAATGAGCAGTTCTTC. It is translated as CASSISFHATGTGYNEQFF.

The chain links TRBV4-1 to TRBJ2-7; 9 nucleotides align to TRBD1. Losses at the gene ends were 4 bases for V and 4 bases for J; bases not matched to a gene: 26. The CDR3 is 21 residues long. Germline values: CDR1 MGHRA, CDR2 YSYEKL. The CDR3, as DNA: TGCGCCAGCAGCCCACTCTCCCGGGACAGGGCTCGAGAGGTACGATCGTACGAGCAGTACTTC. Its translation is CASSPLSRDRAREVRSYEQYF.

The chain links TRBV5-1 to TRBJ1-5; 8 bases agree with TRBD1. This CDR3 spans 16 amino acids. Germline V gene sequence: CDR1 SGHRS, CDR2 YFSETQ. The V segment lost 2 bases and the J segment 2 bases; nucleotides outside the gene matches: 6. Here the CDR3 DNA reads TGCGCCAGCAGCTTCTCAGGGGGCGAGGGCAATCAGCCCCAGCATTTT. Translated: CASSFSGGEGNQPQHF.

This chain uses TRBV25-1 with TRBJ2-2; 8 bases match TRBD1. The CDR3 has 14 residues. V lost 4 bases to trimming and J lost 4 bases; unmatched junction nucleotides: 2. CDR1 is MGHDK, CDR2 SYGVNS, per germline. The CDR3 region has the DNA TGTGCCAGCAGTGCCGACAGGGGCACCGGGGAGCTGTTTTTT. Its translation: CASSADRGTGELFF.

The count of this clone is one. CDR3 nucleotides: TGTGCCAGCAGCTTGGGGCTTACGCAGTATTTT. Protein product: CASSLGLTQYF. The chain carries TRBV5-4 and TRBJ2-3; D is ambiguous. Germline V gene lookup returns CDR1 SGHNT and CDR2 YYREEE (reference sequence). The CDR3 is 11 amino acids. The V gene lost 0 bases and the J gene lost 8 bases, with 4 bases spanning the gap.

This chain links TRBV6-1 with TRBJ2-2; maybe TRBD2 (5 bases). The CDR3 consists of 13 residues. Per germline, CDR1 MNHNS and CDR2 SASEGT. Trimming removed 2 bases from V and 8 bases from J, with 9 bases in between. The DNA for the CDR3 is TGTGCCAGCAGTGAATACCGGGGAGGGGAGCTGTTTTTT. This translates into CASSEYRGGELFF.

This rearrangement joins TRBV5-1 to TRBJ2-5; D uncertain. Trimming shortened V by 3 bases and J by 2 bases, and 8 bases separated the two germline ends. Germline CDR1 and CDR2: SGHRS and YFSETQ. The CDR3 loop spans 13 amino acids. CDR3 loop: CASSSTLQETQYF. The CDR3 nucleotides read TGCGCCAGCAGCTCGACATTGCAAGAGACCCAGTACTTC. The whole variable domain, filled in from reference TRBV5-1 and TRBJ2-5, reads KAGVTQTPRYLIKTRGQQVTLSCSPISGHRSVSWYQQTPGQGLQFLFEYFSETQRNKGNFPGRFSGRQFSNSRSEMNVSTLELGDSALYLCASSSTLQETQYFGPGTRLLVL.

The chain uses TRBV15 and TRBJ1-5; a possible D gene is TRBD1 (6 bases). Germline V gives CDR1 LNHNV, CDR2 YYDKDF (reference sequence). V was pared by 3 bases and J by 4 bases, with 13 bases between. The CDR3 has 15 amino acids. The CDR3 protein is CATSRGAGSNQPQHF. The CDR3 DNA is TGTGCCACCAGCAGGGGGGCAGGGAGTAATCAGCCCCAGCATTTT.

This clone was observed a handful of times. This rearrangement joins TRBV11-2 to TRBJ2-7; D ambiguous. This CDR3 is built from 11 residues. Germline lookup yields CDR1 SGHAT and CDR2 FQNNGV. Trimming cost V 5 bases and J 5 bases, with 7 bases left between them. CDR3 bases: TGTGCCAGCAGCCACAGAAACGAGCAGTACTTC. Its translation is CASSHRNEQYF.

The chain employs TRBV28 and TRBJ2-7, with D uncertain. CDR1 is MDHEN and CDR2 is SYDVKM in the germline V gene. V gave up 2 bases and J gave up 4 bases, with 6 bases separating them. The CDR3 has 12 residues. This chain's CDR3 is CASSLSRYEQYF. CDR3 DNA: TGTGCCAGCAGTTTAAGTCGGTACGAGCAGTACTTC.

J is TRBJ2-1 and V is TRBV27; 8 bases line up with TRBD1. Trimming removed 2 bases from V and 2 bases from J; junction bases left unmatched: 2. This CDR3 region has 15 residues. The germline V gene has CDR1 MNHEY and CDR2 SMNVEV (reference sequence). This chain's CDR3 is CASSLGTGAYNEQFF. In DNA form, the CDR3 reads TGTGCCAGCAGTTTAGGGACAGGAGCCTACAATGAGCAGTTCTTC.

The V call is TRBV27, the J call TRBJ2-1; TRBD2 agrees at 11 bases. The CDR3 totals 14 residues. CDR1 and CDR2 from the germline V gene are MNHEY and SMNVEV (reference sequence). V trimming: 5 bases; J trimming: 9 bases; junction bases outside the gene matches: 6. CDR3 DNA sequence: TGTGCCAGCAGTCCCCTAGCGGGAGGAACTGAGCAGTTCTTC. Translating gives CASSPLAGGTEQFF.